The clone carrying this T cell receptor beta chain showed up many times. Its antigen is still unknown. Amplification of the TCR beta CDR3 (from genomic DNA) was done by two-round multiplex PCR. Specific primers for each TRBV and TRBJ gene were what first-round PCR used. Each CDR3 protein gets one entry after TCRdb re-called the multiplex PCR reads with MiXCR. In the table there are about 15,000 distinct CDR3 sequences, about a quarter of which are singletons. These data originate in a study of prognosis after radiotherapy for stage I lung cancer. Overall study results and limits: In patients receiving stereotactic body radiation therapy, unique TCR clone counts fell afterward, median around 10,000 versus 6,900.

Germline assignment: CDR1 SEHNR and CDR2 FQNEAQ (reference sequence). Losses at the gene ends were 5 bases for V and 9 bases for J; bases not matched to a gene: 18. This CDR3 contains 16 residues. Here the sequenced sample was PBMCs, taken before or after stereotactic body radiation therapy (not recorded which). This chain uses TRBV7-9 with TRBJ1-1, with 7 bases fitting TRBD1. This receptor was obtained from a donor of 50 years or more with non-small cell lung cancer. CDR3 nucleotides: TGTGCCAGCAGCCTTAGGACAGGTTCTGGACAGCTGAAAGCTTTCTTT. Translating gives CASSLRTGSGQLKAFF.